Listed here is a single T cell receptor (beta chain). Its matching antigen is unknown. This entry belongs to a study of T cell clones after liver transplantation. Study as a whole: Post-transplant blood was tracked for graft-donor-reactive T cell clones identified in a pre-transplant mixed lymphocyte reaction. Blood was drawn pre-transplant, before withdrawal, and after full or failed withdrawal. Study-wide results and caveats: Migration into the graft, not deletion, may explain lost graft donor-reactive T cells.

The V gene's germline CDR1 is SGHTA and CDR2 FQGNSA. The V segment lost 0 bases and the J segment 3 bases; nucleotides outside the gene matches: 9. The CDR3 covers 17 residues. Unstimulated PBMCs were sorted into CD3+CD4+ and CD3+CD8+ populations. Some clones are missing from TCRdb's copy, which holds only in-frame ones; the method was immunoSEQ multiplex PCR. Of some 70,000 clones in the sample, 80% are singletons; the top ten hold about 0.64%. This receptor was obtained from a human donor who received a liver transplant. Here the sequenced sample was CD4+ T cells from blood, taken before liver transplant. J is TRBJ2-3 and V is TRBV7-2; 7 nucleotides agree with TRBD2. The CDR3 nucleotides read TGTGCCAGCAGCTTAGCGCTTTCCGGGGGAGGGACAGATACGCAGTATTTT. This encodes CASSLALSGGGTDTQYF.